This T cell receptor beta chain was obtained from a study of blood T cell repertoires in COVID-19. The overall study: Acute-phase and convalescent COVID-19 samples originated in the United States, Italy and Spain. From T cells, B-cell-depleted T cells, or PBMCs came the material, which was cDNA or gDNA.

In the authors' methods: Using reference gene primer amplification, nucleated cell counts were estimated. Measured with immunoSEQ multiplex PCR; TCRdb has only the in-frame clones, and not every one. That table gives V, J and clone size, and the DNA gave D and trimming. Of 200,000 to 250,000 clones detected, about 87% appear once; the ten largest clones hold over 1.5%. CDR3 size: 18 residues. The trim removed 1 base at V and 4 bases at J, leaving 6 bases unmatched. The germline V gene has CDR1 SGHAT and CDR2 FQNNGV. The clonotype comes from a man in his sixties or seventies with acute or convalescent COVID-19. The chain carries TRBV11-2 and TRBJ2-1; 14 positions match TRBD2. Input material: peripheral blood. The CDR3 is CASSLVGLAGGKYNEQFF. CDR3 sequence (DNA): TGTGCCAGCAGCTTAGTCGGACTAGCGGGAGGAAAGTACAATGAGCAGTTCTTC.